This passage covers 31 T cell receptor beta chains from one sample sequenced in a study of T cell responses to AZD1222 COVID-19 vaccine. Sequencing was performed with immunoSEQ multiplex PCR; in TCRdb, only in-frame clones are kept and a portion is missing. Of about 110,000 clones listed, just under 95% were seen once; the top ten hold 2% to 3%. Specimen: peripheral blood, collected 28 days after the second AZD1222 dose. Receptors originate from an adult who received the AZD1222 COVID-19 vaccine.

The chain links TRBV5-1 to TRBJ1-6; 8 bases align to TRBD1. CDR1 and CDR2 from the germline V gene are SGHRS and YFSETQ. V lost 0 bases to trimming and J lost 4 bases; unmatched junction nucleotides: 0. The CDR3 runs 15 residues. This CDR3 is CASSLDRGYNSPLHF. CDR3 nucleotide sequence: TGCGCCAGCAGCTTGGACAGGGGGTATAATTCACCCCTCCACTTT.

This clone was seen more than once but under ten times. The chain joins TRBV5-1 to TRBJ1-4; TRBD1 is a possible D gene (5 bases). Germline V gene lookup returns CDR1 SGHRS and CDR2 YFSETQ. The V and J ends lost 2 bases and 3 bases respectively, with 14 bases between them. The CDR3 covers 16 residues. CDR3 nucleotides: TGCGCCAGCAGCTTTTCCGGGACGGAGCCTAATGAAAAACTGTTTTTT. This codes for CASSFSGTEPNEKLFF.

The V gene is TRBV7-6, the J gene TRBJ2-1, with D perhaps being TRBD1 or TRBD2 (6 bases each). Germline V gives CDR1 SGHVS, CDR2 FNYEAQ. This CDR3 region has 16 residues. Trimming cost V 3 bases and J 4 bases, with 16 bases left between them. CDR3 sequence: CASSFPPGAQYNEQFF. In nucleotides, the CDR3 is TGTGCCAGCAGCTTCCCCCCGGGGGCCCAGTACAATGAGCAGTTCTTC.

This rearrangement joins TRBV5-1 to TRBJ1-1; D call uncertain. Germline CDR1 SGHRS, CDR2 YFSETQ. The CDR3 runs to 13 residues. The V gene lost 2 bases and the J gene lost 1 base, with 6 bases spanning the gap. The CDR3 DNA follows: TGCGCCAGCAGCTTAGATACGAACACTGAAGCTTTCTTT. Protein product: CASSLDTNTEAFF.

The CDR3 DNA sequence: TGTGCCAGCCGAGATTACGAGCAGTACTTC. It specifies CASRDYEQYF. This chain connects TRBV28 to TRBJ2-7; D gene ambiguous. CDR3 length: 10 amino acids. CDR1 is MDHEN, CDR2 SYDVKM, per germline. The germline V and J ends were trimmed by 8 bases and 4 bases, with 6 bases remaining between them.

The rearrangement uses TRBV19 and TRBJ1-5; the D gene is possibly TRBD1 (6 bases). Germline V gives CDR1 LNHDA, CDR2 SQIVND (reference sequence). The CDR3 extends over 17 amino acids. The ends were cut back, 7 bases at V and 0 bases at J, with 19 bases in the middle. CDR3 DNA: TGTGCCAGTATCTTGCCCCCCGACAGGTATAGCAATCAGCCCCAGCATTTT. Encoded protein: CASILPPDRYSNQPQHF.

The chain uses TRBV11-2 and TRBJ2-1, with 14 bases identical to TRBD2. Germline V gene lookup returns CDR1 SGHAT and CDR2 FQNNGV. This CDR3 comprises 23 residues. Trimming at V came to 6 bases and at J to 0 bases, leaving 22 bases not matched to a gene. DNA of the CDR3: TGTGCCAGCAGTCCGGGGCTAGGGACTAGCGGGGGCCACCGAACCCGCTCCTACAATGAGCAGTTCTTC. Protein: CASSPGLGTSGGHRTRSYNEQFF. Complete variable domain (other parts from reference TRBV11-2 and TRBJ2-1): EAGVAQSPRYKIIEKRQSVAFWCNPISGHATLYWYQQILGQGPKLLIQFQNNGVVDDSQLPKDRFSAERLKGVDSTLKIQPAKLEDSAVYLCASSPGLGTSGGHRTRSYNEQFFGPGTRLTVL.

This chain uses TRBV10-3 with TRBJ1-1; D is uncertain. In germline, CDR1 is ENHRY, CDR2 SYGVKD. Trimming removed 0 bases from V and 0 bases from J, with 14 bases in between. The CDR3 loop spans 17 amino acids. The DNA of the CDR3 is TGTGCCATCAGTGAGTCGTTAGAAACCCGACTGAACACTGAAGCTTTCTTT. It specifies CAISESLETRLNTEAFF.

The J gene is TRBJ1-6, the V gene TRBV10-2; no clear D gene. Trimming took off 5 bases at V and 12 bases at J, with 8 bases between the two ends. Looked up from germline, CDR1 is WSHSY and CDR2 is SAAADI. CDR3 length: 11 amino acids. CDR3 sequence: CASSNRQPLHF. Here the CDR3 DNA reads TGCGCCAGCAGTAACAGACAACCCCTCCACTTT.

The CDR3 region is CASSPPGPTGNTIYF. Written as DNA, the CDR3 is TGTGCCAGCAGCCCCCCCGGTCCAACTGGAAACACCATATATTTT. V is TRBV7-2 and J is TRBJ1-3; the D is unclear. Germline-derived CDR1 and CDR2 are SGHTA and FQGNSA. V was clipped by 5 bases and J by 2 bases, with 13 bases between them. The CDR3 covers 15 residues. Looking up the rest from reference TRBV7-2 and TRBJ1-3 gives the full variable domain: GAGVSQSPSNKVTEKGKDVELRCDPISGHTALYWYRQSLGQGLEFLIYFQGNSAPDKSGLPSDRFSAERTGGSVSTLTIQRTQQEDSAVYLCASSPPGPTGNTIYFGEGSWLTVV.

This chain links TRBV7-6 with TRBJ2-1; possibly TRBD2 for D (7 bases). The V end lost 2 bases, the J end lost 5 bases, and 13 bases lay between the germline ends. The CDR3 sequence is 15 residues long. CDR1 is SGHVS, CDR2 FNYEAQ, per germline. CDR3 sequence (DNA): TGTGCCAGCAGCTTAAGGGGGGGGAGGAACAATGAGCAGTTCTTC. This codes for CASSLRGGRNNEQFF.

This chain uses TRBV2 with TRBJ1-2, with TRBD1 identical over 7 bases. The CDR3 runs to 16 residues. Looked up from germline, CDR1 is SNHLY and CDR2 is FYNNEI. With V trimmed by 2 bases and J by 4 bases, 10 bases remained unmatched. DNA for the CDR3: TGTGCCAGCAGTGAAACCCGACAGGGAGTAGGCTATGGCTACACCTTC. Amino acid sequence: CASSETRQGVGYGYTF.

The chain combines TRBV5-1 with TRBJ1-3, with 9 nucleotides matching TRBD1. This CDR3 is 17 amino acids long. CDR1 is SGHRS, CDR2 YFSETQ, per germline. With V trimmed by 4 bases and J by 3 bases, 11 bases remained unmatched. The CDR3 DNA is TGCGCCAGCAGCCCGTCTTTGGACAGGGGTGGTGGAAACACCATATATTTT. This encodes CASSPSLDRGGGNTIYF.

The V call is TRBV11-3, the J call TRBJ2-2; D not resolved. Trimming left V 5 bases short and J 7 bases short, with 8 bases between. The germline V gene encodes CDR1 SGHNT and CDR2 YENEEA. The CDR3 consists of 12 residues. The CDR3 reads CASSRQVGELFF. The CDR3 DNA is TGTGCCAGCAGCCGACAAGTCGGGGAGCTGTTTTTT.

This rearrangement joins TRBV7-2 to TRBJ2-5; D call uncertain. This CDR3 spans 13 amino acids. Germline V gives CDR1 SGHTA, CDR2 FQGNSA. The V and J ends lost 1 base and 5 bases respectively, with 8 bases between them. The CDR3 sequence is CASSLVGSETQYF. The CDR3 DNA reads TGTGCCAGCAGCTTAGTTGGTTCGGAGACCCAGTACTTC.

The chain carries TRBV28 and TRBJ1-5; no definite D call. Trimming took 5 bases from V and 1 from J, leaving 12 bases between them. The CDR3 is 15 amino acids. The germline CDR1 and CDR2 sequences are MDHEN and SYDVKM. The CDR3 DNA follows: TGTGCCAGCAGTCCCCGGGCGACGAGCAATCAGCCCCAGCATTTT. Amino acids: CASSPRATSNQPQHF.

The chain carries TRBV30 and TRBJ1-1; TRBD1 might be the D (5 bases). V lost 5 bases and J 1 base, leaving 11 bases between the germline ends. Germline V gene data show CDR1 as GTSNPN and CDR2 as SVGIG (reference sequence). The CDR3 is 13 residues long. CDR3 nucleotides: TGTGCCTGGTGCAGGGAGAGGAACACTGAAGCTTTCTTT. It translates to CAWCRERNTEAFF.

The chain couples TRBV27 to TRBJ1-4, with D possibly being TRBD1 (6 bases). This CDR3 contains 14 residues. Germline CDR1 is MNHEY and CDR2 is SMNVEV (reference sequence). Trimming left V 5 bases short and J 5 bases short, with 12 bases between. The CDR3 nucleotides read TGTGCCAGCAGTGAGACAGGATTGAATGAAAAACTGTTTTTT. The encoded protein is CASSETGLNEKLFF.

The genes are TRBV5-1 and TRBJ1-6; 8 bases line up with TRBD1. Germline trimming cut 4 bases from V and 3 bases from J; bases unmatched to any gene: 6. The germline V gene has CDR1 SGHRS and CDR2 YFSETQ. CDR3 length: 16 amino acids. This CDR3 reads CASSPGGTGYNSPLHF. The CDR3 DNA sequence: TGCGCCAGCAGCCCTGGTGGGACAGGCTATAATTCACCCCTCCACTTT.

CDR3 amino acids: CASNPYEGDYGYTF. The DNA of the CDR3 is TGTGCCAGCAACCCGTATGAGGGGGACTATGGCTACACCTTC. The V call is TRBV6-5, the J call TRBJ1-2; tentatively, D is TRBD1 (6 bases). The germline V gene has CDR1 MNHEY and CDR2 SVGAGI. This CDR3 is 14 amino acids long. V shed 7 bases and J shed 3 bases, with 15 bases lying between them.

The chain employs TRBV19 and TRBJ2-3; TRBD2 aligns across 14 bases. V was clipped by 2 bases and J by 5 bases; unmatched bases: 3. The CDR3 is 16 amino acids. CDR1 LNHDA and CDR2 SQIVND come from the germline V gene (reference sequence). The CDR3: CASSIMTSGRGDTQYF. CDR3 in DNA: TGTGCCAGTAGTATAATGACTAGCGGGAGGGGAGATACGCAGTATTTT. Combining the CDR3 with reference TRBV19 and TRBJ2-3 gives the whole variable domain DGGITQSPKYLFRKEGQNVTLSCEQNLNHDAMYWYRQDPGQGLRLIYYSQIVNDFQKGDIAEGYSVSREKKESFPLTVTSAQKNPTAFYLCASSIMTSGRGDTQYFGPGTRLTVL.

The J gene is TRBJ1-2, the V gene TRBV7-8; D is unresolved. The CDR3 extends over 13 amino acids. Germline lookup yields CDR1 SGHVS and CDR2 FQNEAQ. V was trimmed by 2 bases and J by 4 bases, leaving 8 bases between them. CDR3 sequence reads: CASSLNRLYGYTF. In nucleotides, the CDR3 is TGTGCCAGCAGCTTAAACAGACTCTATGGCTACACCTTC.

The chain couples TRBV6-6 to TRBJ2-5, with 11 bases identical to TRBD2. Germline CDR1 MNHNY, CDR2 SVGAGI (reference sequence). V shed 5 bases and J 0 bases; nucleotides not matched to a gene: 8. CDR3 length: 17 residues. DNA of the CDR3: TGTGCCAGCAGTCCGGGGACTAGCGGAGACTACCAAGAGACCCAGTACTTC. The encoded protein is CASSPGTSGDYQETQYF.

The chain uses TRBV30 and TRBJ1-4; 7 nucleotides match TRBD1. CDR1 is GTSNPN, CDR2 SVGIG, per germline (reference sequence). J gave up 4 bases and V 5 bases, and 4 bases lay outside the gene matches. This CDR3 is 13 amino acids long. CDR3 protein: CAWDRDSNEKLFF. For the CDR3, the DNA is TGTGCCTGGGACCGGGACAGTAATGAAAAACTGTTTTTT.

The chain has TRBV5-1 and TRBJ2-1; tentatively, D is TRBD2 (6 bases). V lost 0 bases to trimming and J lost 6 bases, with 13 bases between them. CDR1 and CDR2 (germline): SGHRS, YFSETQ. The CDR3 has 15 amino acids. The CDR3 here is CASSLVFLGGNEQFF. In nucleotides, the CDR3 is TGCGCCAGCAGCTTGGTGTTTTTGGGGGGCAATGAGCAGTTCTTC.

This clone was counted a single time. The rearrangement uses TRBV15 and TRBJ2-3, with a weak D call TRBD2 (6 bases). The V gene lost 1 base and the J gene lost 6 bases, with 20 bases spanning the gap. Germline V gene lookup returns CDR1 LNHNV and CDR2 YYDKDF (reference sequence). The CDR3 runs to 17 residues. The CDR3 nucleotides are TGTGCCACCAGCAGAGGGCTAGCGCAGGGCGTTAAGGATACGCAGTATTTT. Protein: CATSRGLAQGVKDTQYF. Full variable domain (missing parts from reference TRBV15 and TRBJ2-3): DAMVIQNPRYQVTQFGKPVTLSCSQTLNHNVMYWYQQKSSQAPKLLFHYYDKDFNNEADTPDNFQSRRPNTSFCFLDIRSPGLGDTAMYLCATSRGLAQGVKDTQYFGPGTRLTVL.

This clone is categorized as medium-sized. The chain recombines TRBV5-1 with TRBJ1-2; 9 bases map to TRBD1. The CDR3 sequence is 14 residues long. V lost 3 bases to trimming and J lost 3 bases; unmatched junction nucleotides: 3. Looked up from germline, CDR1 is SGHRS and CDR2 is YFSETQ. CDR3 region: CASSSTGGDYGYTF. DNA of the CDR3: TGCGCCAGCAGCTCGACAGGGGGAGACTATGGCTACACCTTC.

The CDR3 reads CASSQDRAASGGYTF. CDR3 nucleotide sequence: TGCGCCAGCAGCCAAGATCGGGCGGCGTCGGGCGGCTACACCTTC. This sequence joins TRBV4-3 and TRBJ1-2, with D hard to call. Trimming shortened V by 0 bases and J by 8 bases, and 16 bases separated the two germline ends. The CDR3 loop spans 15 amino acids. CDR1 and CDR2 (germline): LGHNA, YSLEER.

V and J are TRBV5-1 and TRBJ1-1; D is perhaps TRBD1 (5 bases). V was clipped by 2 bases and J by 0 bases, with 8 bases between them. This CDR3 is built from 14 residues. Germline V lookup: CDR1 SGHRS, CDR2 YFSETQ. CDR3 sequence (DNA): TGCGCCAGCAGCTTAGGGGCTTTGAACACTGAAGCTTTCTTT. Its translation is CASSLGALNTEAFF.

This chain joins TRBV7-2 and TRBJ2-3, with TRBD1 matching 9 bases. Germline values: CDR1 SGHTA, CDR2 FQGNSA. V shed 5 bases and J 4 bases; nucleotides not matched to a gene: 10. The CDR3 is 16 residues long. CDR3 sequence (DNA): TGTGCCAGCAGCCTCCGGGGACAGGGTGTCCCAGATACGCAGTATTTT. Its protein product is CASSLRGQGVPDTQYF.

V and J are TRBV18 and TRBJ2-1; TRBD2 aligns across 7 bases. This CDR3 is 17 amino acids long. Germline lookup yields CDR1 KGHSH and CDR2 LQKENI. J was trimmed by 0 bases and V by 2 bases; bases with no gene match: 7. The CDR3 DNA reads TGTGCCAGCTCACCATTTACGGGGGGAAGCTCCTACAATGAGCAGTTCTTC. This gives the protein CASSPFTGGSSYNEQFF.